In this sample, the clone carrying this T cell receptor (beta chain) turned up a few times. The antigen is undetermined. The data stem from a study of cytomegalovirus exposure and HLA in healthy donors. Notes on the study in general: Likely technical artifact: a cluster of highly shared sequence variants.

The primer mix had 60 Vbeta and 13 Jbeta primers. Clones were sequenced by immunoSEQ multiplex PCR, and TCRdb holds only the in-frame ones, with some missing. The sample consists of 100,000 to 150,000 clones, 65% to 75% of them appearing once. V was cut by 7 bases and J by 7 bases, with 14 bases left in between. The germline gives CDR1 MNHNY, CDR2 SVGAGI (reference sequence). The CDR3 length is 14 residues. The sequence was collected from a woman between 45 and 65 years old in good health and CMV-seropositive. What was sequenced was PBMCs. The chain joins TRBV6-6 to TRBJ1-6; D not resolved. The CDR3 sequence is CASTVWAGNSPLHF. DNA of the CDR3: TGTGCCAGCACCGTGTGGGCGGGAAATTCACCCCTCCACTTT.